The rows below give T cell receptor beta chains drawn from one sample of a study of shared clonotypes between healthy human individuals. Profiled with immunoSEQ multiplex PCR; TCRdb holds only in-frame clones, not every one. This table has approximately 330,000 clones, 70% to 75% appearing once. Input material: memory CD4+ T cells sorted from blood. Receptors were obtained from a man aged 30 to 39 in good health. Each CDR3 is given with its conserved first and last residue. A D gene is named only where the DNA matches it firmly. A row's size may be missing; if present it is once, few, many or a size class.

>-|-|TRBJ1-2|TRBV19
CASRPGELYGYTF
TGTGCCAGCCGCCCGGGGGAACTCTATGGCTACACCTTC
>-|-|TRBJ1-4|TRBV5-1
CASSPLASGLTEKLFF
TGCGCCAGCAGCCCACTTGCGTCCGGGCTCACCGAAAAACTGTTTTTT
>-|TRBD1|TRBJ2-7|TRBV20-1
CSATKPGQGIF
TGCAGTGCAACCAAACCGGGACAGGGAATCTTC
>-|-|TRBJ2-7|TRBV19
CASTTGDYEQYF
TGTGCCAGTACGACGGGGGACTACGAGCAGTACTTC
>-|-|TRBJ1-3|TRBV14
CASSQVRTAGNTIYF
TGTGCCAGCAGCCAAGTCCGGACCGCGGGAAACACCATATATTTT
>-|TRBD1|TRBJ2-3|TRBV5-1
CASSITGGDTQYF
TGCGCCAGCAGCATAACAGGGGGAGATACGCAGTATTTT
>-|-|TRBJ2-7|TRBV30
CAFQGSRSGEQYF
TGTGCCTTCCAGGGTTCCAGGTCGGGCGAGCAGTACTTC
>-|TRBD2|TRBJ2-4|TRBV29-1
CSVEVSGGGYRLRNIQYF
TGCAGCGTTGAAGTATCCGGGGGAGGGTACAGATTAAGAAACATTCAGTACTTC
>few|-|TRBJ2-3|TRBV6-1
CASSDWGASTDTQYF
TGTGCCAGCAGTGACTGGGGGGCTAGCACAGATACGCAGTATTTT
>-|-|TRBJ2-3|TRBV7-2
CASSFTDTQYF
TGTGCCAGCAGCTTCACAGATACGCAGTATTTT
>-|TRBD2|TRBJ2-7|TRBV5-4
CASSLAGTNLAYEQYF
TGTGCCAGCAGCTTGGCCGGGACTAACCTGGCCTACGAGCAGTACTTC
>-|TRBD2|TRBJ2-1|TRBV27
CASSSPWASGRDEQFF
TGTGCCAGCAGTTCCCCGTGGGCTAGCGGGAGGGATGAGCAGTTCTTC
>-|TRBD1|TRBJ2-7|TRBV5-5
CASSLGGQGYEQYF
TGTGCCAGCAGCTTGGGGGGACAGGGATACGAGCAGTACTTC
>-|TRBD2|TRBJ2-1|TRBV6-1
CASSETGAGAYNEQFF
TGTGCCAGCAGTGAGACGGGAGCGGGAGCCTACAATGAGCAGTTCTTC
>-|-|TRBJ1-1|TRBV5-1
CASSLGVRAEWAEAFF
TGCGCCAGCAGCTTGGGGGTCAGGGCGGAGTGGGCTGAAGCTTTCTTT
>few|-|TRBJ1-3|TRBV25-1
CASSVGGSSGNTIYF
TGTGCCAGCAGTGTTGGAGGAAGCTCTGGAAACACCATATATTTT
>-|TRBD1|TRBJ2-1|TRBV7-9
CASTPSLRTGAGYNEQFF
TGTGCCAGCACCCCTTCGTTGAGGACAGGGGCCGGCTACAATGAGCAGTTCTTC
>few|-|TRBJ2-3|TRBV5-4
CASSRPALHGTDTQYF
TGTGCCAGCAGCCGTCCGGCGTTGCATGGCACAGATACGCAGTATTTT
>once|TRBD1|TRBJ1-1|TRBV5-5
CASSRQGAGVEANTEAFF
TGTGCCAGCAGCCGACAGGGGGCGGGGGTGGAGGCGAACACTGAAGCTTTCTTT
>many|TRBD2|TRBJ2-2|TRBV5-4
CASSLYGLAVGTGELFF
TGTGCCAGCAGCTTGTACGGACTAGCGGTGGGGACCGGGGAGCTGTTTTTT
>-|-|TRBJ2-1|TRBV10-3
CAISESSNEQFF
TGTGCCATCAGTGAGAGCAGCAATGAGCAGTTCTTC
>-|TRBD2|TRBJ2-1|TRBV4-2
CASSQDSAGVAQFF
TGTGCCAGCAGCCAAGACTCGGCGGGAGTGGCGCAGTTCTTC
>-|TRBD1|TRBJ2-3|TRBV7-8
CASSLMVRDRGLHSTDTQYF
TGTGCCAGCAGCTTAATGGTTCGGGACAGGGGGCTTCACTCCACAGATACGCAGTATTTT
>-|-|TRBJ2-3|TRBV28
CASSPRPPKADTQYF
TGTGCCAGCAGCCCCCGGCCTCCTAAGGCAGATACGCAGTATTTT
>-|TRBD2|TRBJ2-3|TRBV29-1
CSASGTTTDTQYF
TGCAGCGCTAGCGGGACGACCACAGATACGCAGTATTTT
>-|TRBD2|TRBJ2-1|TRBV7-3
CASSPRGLAGSLNNEQFF
TGTGCCAGCAGCCCACGGGGACTAGCGGGAAGTCTCAACAATGAGCAGTTCTTC
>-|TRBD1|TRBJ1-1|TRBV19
CASRGTESEAFF
TGTGCCAGTAGGGGGACAGAGAGTGAAGCTTTCTTT
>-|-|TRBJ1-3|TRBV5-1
CASSYQASGHGNTIYF
TGCGCCAGCAGCTACCAGGCCTCCGGGCACGGAAACACCATATATTTT
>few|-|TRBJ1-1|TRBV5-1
CASSLGVESTEAFF
TGCGCCAGCAGCTTGGGGGTTGAGAGTACTGAAGCTTTCTTT
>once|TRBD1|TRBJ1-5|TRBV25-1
CASSEDGTGNQPQHF
TGTGCCAGCAGTGAAGACGGGACAGGCAATCAGCCCCAGCATTTT
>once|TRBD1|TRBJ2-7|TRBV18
CASSGGQGHLYEQYF
TGTGCCAGCTCAGGAGGACAGGGCCATCTCTACGAGCAGTACTTC
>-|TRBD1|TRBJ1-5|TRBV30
CAWSVPGTVNQPQHF
TGTGCCTGGAGTGTACCAGGGACAGTGAATCAGCCCCAGCATTTT
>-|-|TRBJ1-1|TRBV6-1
CASTDRLIGSTEAFF
TGTGCCAGCACCGACAGGCTAATAGGGAGCACTGAAGCTTTCTTT
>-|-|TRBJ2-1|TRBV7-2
CASSLGDLGAAYNEQFF
TGTGCCAGCAGCTTAGGGGACCTTGGCGCGGCCTACAATGAGCAGTTCTTC
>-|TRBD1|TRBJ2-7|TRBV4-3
CASSRAGQGIYEQYF
TGCGCCAGCAGTAGGGCGGGACAGGGAATCTACGAGCAGTACTTC
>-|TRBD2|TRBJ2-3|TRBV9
CASSVGSGSGIDTQYF
TGTGCCAGCAGCGTAGGCAGTGGGAGCGGGATAGATACGCAGTATTTT
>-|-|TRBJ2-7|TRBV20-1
CRASSGYEQYF
TGCAGGGCTTCCTCCGGCTACGAGCAGTACTTC
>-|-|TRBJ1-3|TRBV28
CASSLGPRQHSGNTIYF
TGTGCCAGCAGTTTAGGGCCCCGACAGCACTCTGGAAACACCATATATTTT
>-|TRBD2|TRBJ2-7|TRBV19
CASSTHRGGTSRTYEQYF
TGTGCCAGTAGTACCCATAGGGGAGGGACTAGCAGGACGTACGAGCAGTACTTC
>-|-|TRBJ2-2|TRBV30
CAWSVARGTGELFF
TGTGCCTGGAGTGTAGCCAGGGGCACCGGGGAGCTGTTTTTT
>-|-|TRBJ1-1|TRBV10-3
CAISESWVTEAFF
TGTGCCATCAGTGAGTCCTGGGTAACTGAAGCTTTCTTT
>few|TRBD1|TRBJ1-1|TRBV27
CASSLSGTGEAFF
TGTGCCAGCAGTTTATCCGGGACAGGTGAAGCTTTCTTT
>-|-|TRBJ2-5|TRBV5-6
CASSLGRMEETQYF
TGTGCCAGCAGCTTGGGCAGGATGGAAGAGACCCAGTACTTC
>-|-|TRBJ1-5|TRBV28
CASSPFAGSNQPQHF
TGTGCCAGCAGTCCCTTTGCTGGGAGCAATCAGCCCCAGCATTTT
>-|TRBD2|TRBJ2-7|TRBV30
CAWSGTSYEQYF
TGTGCCTGGTCCGGGACTAGCTACGAGCAGTACTTC
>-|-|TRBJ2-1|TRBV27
CASRQFPVNEQFF
TGTGCCAGCAGGCAATTCCCGGTCAATGAGCAGTTCTTC